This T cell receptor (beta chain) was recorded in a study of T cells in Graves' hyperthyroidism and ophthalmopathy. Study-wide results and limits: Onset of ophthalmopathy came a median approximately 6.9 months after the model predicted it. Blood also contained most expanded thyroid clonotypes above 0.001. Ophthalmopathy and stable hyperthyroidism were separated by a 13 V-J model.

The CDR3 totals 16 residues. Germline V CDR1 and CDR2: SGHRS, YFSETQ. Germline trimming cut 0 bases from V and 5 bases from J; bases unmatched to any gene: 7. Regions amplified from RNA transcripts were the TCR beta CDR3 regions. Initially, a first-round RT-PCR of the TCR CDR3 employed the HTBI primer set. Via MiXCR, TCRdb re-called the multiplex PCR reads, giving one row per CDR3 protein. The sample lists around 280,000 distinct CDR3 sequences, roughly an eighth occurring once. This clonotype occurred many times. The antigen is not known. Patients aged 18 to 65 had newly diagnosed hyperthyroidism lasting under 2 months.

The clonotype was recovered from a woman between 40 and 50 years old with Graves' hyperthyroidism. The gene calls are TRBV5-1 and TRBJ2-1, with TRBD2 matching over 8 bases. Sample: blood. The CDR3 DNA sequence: TGCGCCAGCAGCTTGGCGGCTAGCGGGCTCCACAATGAGCAGTTCTTC. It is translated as CASSLAASGLHNEQFF.